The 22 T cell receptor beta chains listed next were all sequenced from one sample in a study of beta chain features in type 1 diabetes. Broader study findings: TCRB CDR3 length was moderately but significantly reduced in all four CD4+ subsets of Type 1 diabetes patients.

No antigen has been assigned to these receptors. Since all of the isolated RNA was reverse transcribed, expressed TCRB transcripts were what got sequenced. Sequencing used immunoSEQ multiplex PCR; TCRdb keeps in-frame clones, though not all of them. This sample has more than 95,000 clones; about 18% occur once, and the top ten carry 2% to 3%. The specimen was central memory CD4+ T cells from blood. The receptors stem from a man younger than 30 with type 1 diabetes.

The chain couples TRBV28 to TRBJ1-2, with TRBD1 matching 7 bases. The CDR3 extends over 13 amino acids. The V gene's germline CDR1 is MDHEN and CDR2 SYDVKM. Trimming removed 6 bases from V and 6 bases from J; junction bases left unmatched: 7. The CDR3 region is CASRTTGFHGYTF. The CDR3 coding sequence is TGTGCCAGCAGGACGACAGGGTTTCATGGCTACACCTTC.

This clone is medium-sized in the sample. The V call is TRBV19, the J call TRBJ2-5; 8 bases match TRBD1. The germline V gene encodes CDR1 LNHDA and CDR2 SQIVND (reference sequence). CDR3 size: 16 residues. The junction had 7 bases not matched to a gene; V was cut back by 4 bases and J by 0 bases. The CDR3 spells CASSNGQGQYQETQYF. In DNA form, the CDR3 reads TGTGCCAGTAGTAACGGACAGGGCCAGTACCAAGAGACCCAGTACTTC. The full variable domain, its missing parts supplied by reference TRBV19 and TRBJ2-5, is DGGITQSPKYLFRKEGQNVTLSCEQNLNHDAMYWYRQDPGQGLRLIYYSQIVNDFQKGDIAEGYSVSREKKESFPLTVTSAQKNPTAFYLCASSNGQGQYQETQYFGPGTRLLVL.

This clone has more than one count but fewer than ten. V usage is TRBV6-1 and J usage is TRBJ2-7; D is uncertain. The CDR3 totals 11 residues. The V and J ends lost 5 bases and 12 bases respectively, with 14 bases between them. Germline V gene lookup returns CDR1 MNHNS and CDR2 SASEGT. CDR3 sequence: CASSSQYRPYF. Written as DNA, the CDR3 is TGTGCCAGCAGTTCCCAGTACCGCCCGTACTTC.

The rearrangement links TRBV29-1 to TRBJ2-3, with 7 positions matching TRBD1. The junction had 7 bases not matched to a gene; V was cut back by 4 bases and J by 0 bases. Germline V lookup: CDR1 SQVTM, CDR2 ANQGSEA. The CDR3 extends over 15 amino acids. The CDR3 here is CSVGNRGRSTDTQYF. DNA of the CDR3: TGCAGCGTTGGTAACAGGGGTAGGAGCACAGATACGCAGTATTTT.

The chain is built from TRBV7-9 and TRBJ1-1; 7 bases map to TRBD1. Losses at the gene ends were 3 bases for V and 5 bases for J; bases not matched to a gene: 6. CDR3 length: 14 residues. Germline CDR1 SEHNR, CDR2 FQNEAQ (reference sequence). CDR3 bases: TGTGCCAGCAGCTTGAGAGGGGGCGGAACTGAAGCTTTCTTT. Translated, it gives CASSLRGGGTEAFF.

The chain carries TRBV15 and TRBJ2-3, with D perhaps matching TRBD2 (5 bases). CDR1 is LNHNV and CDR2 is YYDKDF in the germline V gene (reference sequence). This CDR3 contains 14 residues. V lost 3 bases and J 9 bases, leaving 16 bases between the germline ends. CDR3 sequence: CATSREPLGGTQYF. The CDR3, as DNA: TGTGCCACCAGCAGGGAGCCCCTGGGCGGGACGCAGTATTTT. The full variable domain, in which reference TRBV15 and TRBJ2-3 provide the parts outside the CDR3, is DAMVIQNPRYQVTQFGKPVTLSCSQTLNHNVMYWYQQKSSQAPKLLFHYYDKDFNNEADTPDNFQSRRPNTSFCFLDIRSPGLGDTAMYLCATSREPLGGTQYFGPGTRLTVL.

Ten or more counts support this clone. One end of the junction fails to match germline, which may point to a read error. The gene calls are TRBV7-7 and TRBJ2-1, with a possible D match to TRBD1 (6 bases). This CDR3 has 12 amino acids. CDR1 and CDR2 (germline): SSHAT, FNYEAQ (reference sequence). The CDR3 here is CASSPSGQEQFF. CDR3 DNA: TGTGCTAGCAGCCCCTCCGGACAGGAGCAGTTCTTC.

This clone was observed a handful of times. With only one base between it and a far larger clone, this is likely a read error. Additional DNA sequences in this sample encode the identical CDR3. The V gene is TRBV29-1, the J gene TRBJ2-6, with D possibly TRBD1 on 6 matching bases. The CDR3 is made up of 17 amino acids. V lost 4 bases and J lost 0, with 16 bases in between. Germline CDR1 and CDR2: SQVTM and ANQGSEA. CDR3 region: CSVAPGQGRSGANVLTF. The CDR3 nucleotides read TGCAGCGTTGCCCCTGGCCAGGGGCGCTCTGGGGCCAACGTCCTGACTTTC.

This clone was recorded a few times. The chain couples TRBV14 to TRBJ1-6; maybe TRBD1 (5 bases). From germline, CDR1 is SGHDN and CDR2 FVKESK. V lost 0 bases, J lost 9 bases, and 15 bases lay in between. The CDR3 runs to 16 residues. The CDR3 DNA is TGTGCCAGCAGCCAAGATCGGGCCAGGGCCGGTTCACCCCTCCACTTT. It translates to CASSQDRARAGSPLHF.

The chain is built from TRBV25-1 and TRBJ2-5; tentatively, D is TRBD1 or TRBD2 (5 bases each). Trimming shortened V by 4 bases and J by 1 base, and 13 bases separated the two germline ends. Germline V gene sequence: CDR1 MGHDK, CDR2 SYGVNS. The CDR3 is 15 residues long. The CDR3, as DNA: TGTGCCAGCAGTGCCCACCGGGGCCTCCAAGAGACCCAGTACTTC. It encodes CASSAHRGLQETQYF. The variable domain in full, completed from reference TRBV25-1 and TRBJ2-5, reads EADIYQTPRYLVIGTGKKITLECSQTMGHDKMYWYQQDPGMELHLIHYSYGVNSTEKGDLSSESTVSRIRTEHFPLTLESARPSHTSQYLCASSAHRGLQETQYFGPGTRLLVL.

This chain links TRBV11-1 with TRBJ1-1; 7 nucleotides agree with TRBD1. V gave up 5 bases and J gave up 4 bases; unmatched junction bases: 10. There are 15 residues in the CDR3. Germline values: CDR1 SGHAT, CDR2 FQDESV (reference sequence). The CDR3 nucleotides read TGTGCCAGCAGCCTTGAATTGACAGGGCTCACTGAAGCTTTCTTT. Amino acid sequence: CASSLELTGLTEAFF.

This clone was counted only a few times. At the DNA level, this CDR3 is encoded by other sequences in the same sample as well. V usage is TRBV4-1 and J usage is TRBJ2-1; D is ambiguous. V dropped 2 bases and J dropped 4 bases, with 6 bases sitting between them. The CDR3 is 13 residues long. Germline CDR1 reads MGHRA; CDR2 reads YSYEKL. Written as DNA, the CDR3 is TGCGCCAGCAGCCAACCGCCGTACAATGAGCAGTTCTTC. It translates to CASSQPPYNEQFF.

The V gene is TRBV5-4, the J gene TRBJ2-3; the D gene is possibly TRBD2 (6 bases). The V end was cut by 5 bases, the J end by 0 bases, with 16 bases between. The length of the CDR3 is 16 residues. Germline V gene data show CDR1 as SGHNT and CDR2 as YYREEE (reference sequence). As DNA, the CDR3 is TGTGCCAGCAGACCGGGGGTCCGTACTAGCACAGATACGCAGTATTTT. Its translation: CASRPGVRTSTDTQYF.

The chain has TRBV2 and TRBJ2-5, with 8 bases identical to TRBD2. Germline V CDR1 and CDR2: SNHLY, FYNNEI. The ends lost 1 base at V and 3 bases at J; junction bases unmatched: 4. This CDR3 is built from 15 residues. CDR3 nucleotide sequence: TGTGCCAGCAGTGAAGGCCGGGGGGGCGAAGAGACCCAGTACTTC. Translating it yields CASSEGRGGEETQYF.

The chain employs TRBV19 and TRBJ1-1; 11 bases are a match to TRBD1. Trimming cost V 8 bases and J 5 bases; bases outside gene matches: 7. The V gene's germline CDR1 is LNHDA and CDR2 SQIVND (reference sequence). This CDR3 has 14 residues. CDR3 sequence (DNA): TGTGCCAGTTGGCCGGGACAGGGGGGTACTGAAGCTTTCTTT. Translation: CASWPGQGGTEAFF.

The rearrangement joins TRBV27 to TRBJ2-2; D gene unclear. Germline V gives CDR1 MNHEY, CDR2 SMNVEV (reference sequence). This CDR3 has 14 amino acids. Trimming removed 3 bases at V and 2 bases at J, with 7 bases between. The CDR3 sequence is CASSFVRNTGELFF. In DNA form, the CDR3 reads TGTGCCAGCAGTTTTGTAAGAAACACCGGGGAGCTGTTTTTT.

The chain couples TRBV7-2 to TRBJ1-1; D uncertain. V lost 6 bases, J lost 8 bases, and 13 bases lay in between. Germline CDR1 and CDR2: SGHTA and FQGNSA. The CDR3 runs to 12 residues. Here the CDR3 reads CASRYDGVEAFF. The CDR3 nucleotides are TGTGCCAGCAGATACGACGGGGTCGAAGCTTTCTTT. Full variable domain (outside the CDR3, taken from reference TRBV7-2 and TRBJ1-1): GAGVSQSPSNKVTEKGKDVELRCDPISGHTALYWYRQSLGQGLEFLIYFQGNSAPDKSGLPSDRFSAERTGGSVSTLTIQRTQQEDSAVYLCASRYDGVEAFFGQGTRLTVV.

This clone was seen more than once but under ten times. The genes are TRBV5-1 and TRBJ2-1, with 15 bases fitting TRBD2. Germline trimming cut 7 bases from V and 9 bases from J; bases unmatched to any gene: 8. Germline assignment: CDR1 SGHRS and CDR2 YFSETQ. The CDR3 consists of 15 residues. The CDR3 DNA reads TGCGCCAGCGGATCACCGGGACTAGCGGGAGGTGAGCAGTTCTTC. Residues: CASGSPGLAGGEQFF.

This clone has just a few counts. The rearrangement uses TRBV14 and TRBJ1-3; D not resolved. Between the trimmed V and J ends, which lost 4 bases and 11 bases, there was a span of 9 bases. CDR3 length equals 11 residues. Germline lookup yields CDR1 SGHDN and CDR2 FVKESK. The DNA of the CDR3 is TGTGCCAGCAGCCCTGGGAGGGCCATATATTTT. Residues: CASSPGRAIYF. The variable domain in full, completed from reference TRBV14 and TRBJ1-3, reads EAGVTQFPSHSVIEKGQTVTLRCDPISGHDNLYWYRRVMGKEIKFLLHFVKESKQDESGMPNNRFLAERTGGTYSTLKVQPAELEDSGVYFCASSPGRAIYFGEGSWLTVV.

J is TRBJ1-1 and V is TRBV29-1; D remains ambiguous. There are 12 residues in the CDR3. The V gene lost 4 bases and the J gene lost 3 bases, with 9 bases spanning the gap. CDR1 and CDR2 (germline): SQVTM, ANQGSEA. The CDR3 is CSVVERDTEAFF. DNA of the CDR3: TGCAGCGTTGTAGAAAGGGACACTGAAGCTTTCTTT.

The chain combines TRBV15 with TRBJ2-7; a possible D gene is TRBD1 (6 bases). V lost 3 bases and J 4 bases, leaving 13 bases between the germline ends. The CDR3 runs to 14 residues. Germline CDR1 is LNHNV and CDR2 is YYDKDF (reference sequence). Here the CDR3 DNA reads TGTGCCACCAGCAGTACCCGGGACACATACGAGCAGTACTTC. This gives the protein CATSSTRDTYEQYF.

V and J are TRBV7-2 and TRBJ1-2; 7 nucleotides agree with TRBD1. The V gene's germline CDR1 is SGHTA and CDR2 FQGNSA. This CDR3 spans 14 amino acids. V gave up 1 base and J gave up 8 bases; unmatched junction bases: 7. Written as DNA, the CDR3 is TGTGCCAGCAGCTTAGGACAGGGAGTCGAAGGCTACACCTTC. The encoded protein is CASSLGQGVEGYTF.